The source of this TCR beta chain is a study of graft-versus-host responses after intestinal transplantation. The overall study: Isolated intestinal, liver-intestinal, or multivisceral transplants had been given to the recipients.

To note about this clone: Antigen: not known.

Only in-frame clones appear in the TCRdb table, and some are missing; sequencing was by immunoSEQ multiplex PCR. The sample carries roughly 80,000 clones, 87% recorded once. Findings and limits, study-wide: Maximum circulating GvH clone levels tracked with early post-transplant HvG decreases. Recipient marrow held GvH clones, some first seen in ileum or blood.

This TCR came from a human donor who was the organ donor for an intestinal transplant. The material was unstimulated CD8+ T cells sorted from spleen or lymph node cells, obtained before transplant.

The CDR3 DNA sequence: TGCGCCAGCAGCCAAGCCAGGGGCACTGAAGCTTTCTTT. Amino acids: CASSQARGTEAFF. This chain uses TRBV4-1 with TRBJ1-1, with D possibly TRBD1 on 6 matching bases. Germline CDR1 reads MGHRA; CDR2 reads YSYEKL. This CDR3 is built from 13 residues. Between the trimmed V and J ends, which lost 1 base and 4 bases, there was a span of 7 bases.